Given below is one T cell receptor (beta chain) in context. Germline assignment: CDR1 SNHLY and CDR2 FYNNEI. V shed 4 bases and J 4 bases; nucleotides not matched to a gene: 6. The CDR3 is 15 residues long. Seattle patients were enrolled during active infection and followed longitudinally. The sample originates from a study of blood T cell repertoires in COVID-19. Study in general: The origin of the acute and convalescent COVID-19 samples was the United States, Italy and Spain. The cDNA or gDNA used as material had been derived from T cells, B-cell-depleted T cells, or PBMCs.

TCRdb keeps only in-frame clones here, not all; method: immunoSEQ multiplex PCR. The data contain some 520,000 clones, 89% of them singletons. This TCR came from a man aged 18-30 years with COVID-19, enrolled during active disease. J is TRBJ2-3 and V is TRBV2, with TRBD1 identical over 9 bases. Material: peripheral blood. CDR3 protein: CASSAGTGYADTQYF. As DNA, the CDR3 is TGTGCCAGCAGTGCCGGGACAGGGTATGCAGATACGCAGTATTTT.